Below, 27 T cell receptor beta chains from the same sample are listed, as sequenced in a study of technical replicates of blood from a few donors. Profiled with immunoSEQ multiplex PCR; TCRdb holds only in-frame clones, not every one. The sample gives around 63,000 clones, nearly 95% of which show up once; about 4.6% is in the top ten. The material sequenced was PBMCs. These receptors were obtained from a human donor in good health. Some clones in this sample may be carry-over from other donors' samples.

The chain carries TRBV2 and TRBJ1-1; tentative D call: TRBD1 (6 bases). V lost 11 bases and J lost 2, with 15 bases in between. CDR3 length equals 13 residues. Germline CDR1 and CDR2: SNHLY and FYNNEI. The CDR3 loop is CASARGFNTEAFF. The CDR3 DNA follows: TGTGCCTCAGCGAGGGGGTTTAACACTGAAGCTTTCTTT.

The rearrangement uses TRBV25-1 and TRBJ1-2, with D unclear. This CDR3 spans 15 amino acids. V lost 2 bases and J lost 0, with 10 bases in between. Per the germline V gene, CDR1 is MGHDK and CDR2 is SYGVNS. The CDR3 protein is CASSEMRSSNYGYTF. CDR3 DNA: TGTGCCAGCAGTGAAATGAGGTCCTCTAACTATGGCTACACCTTC.

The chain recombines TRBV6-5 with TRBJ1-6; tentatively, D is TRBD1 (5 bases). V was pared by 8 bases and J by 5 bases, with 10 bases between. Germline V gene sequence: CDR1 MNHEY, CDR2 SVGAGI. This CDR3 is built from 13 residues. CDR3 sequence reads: CASRTRDNSPLHF. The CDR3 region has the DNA TGTGCCAGCCGGACAAGAGATAATTCACCCCTCCACTTT.

CDR3 protein: CASSASSGGASTGELFF. The CDR3, as DNA: TGTGCCAGCAGTGCGTCTAGCGGGGGGGCATCCACCGGGGAGCTGTTTTTT. The gene calls are TRBV2 and TRBJ2-2; TRBD2 matches 12 bases. V gave up 4 bases and J gave up 4 bases; unmatched junction bases: 7. This CDR3 has 17 residues. The V gene's germline CDR1 is SNHLY and CDR2 FYNNEI.

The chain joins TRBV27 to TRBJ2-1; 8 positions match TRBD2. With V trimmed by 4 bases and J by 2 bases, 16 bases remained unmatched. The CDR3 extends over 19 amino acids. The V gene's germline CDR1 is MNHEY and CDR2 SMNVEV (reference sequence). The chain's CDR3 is CASSSLRSGTRRTYNEQFF. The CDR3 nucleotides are TGTGCCAGCAGTTCCCTAAGATCCGGGACTAGAAGGACCTACAATGAGCAGTTCTTC.

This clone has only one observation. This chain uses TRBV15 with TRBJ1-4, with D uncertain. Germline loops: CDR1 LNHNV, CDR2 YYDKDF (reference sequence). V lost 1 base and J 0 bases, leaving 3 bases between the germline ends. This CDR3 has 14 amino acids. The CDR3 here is CATSRGATNEKLFF. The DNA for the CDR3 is TGTGCCACCAGCAGAGGAGCAACTAATGAAAAACTGTTTTTT.

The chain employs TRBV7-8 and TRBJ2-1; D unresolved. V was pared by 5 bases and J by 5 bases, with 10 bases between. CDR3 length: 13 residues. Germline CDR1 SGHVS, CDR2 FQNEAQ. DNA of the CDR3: TGTGCCAGCAGCCCCCTAATTCACAATGAGCAGTTCTTC. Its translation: CASSPLIHNEQFF. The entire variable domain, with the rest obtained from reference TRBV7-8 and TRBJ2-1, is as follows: GAGVSQSPRYKVAKRGQDVALRCDPISGHVSLFWYQQALGQGPEFLTYFQNEAQLDKSGLPSDRFFAERPEGSVSTLKIQRTQQEDSAVYLCASSPLIHNEQFFGPGTRLTVL.

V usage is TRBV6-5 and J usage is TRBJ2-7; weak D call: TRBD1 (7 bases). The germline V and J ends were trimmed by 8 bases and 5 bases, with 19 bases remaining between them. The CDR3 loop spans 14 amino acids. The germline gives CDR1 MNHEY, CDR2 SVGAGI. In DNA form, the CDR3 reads TGTGCCAGCCGGGGCCCAGGGGGGAAAGACGAGCAGTACTTC. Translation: CASRGPGGKDEQYF.

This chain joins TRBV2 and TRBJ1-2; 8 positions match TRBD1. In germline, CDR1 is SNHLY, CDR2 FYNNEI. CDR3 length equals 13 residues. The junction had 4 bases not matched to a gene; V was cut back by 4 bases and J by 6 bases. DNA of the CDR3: TGTGCCAGCAGTGCTGGACAGGGTAATGGCTACACCTTC. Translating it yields CASSAGQGNGYTF.

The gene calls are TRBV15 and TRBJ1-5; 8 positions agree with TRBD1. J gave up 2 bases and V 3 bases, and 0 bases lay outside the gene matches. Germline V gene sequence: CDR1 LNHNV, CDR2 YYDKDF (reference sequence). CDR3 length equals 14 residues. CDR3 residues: CATSRTGGNQPQHF. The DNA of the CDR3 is TGTGCCACCAGCAGGACAGGGGGCAATCAGCCCCAGCATTTT. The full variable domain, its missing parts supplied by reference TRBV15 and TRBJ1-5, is DAMVIQNPRYQVTQFGKPVTLSCSQTLNHNVMYWYQQKSSQAPKLLFHYYDKDFNNEADTPDNFQSRRPNTSFCFLDIRSPGLGDTAMYLCATSRTGGNQPQHFGDGTRLSIL.

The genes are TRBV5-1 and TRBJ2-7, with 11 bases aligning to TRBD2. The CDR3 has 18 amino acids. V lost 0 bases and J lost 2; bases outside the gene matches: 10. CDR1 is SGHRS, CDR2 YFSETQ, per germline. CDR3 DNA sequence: TGCGCCAGCAGCTTGGCGGCTAGCGGGGGGCCTTATACCTACGAGCAGTACTTC. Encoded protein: CASSLAASGGPYTYEQYF. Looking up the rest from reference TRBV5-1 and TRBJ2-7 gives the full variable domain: KAGVTQTPRYLIKTRGQQVTLSCSPISGHRSVSWYQQTPGQGLQFLFEYFSETQRNKGNFPGRFSGRQFSNSRSEMNVSTLELGDSALYLCASSLAASGGPYTYEQYFGPGTRLTVT.

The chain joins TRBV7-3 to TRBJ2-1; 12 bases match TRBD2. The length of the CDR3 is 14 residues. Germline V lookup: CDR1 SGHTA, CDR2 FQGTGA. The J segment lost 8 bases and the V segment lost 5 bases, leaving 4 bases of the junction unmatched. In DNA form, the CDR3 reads TGTGCCAGCAGCCCTAGCGGGGGGGCCGATGAGCAGTTCTTC. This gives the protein CASSPSGGADEQFF.

The CDR3 coding sequence is TGTGCCACCAGCAGAGACAGAAGCTCTGGAAACACCATATATTTT. It yields the protein CATSRDRSSGNTIYF. The V call is TRBV15, the J call TRBJ1-3; D ambiguous. The germline V gene has CDR1 LNHNV and CDR2 YYDKDF (reference sequence). Trimming left V 0 bases short and J 0 bases short, with 6 bases between. This CDR3 comprises 15 residues.

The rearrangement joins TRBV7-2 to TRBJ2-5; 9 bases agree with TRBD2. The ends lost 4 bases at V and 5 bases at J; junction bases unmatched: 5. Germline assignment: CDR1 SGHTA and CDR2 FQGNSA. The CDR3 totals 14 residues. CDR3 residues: CASSSSGTLETQYF. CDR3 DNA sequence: TGTGCCAGCAGCTCTAGCGGGACTTTGGAGACCCAGTACTTC.

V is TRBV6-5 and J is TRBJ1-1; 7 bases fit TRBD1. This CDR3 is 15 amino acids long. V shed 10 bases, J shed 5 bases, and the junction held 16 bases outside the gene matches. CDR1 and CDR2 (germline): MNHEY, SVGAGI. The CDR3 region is CATTKSGQARTEAFF. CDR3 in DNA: TGTGCCACCACGAAGAGTGGACAGGCGAGGACTGAAGCTTTCTTT.

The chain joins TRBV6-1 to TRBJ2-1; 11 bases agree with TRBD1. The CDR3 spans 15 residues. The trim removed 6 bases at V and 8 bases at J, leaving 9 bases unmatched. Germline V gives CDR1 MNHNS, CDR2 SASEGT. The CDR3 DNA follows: TGTGCCAGCAGCCAAGGGACAGGGGGTGTGGATGAGCAGTTCTTC. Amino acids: CASSQGTGGVDEQFF.

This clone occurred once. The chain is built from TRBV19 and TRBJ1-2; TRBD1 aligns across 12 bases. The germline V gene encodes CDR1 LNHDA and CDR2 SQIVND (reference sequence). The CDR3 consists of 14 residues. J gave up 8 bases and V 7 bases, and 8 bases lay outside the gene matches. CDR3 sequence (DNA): TGTGCCAGTAACCCGGGACAGGGGGCGCGGGGCTACACCTTC. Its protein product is CASNPGQGARGYTF.

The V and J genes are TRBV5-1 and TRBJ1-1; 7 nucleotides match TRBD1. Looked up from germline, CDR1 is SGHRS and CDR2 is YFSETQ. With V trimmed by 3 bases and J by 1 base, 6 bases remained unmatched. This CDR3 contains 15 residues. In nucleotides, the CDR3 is TGCGCCAGCAGCTCTACAGGGGAACCGAACACTGAAGCTTTCTTT. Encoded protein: CASSSTGEPNTEAFF.

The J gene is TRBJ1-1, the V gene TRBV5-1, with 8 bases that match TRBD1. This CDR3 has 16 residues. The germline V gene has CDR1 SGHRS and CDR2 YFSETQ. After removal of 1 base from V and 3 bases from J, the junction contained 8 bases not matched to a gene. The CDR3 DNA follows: TGCGCCAGCAGCTTGACAGGGGGATACGGGGACACTGAAGCTTTCTTT. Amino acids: CASSLTGGYGDTEAFF.

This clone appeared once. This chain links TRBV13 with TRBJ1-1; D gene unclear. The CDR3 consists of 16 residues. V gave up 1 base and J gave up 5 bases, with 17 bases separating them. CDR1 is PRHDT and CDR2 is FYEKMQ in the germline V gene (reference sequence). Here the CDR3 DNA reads TGTGCCAGCAGCTTAGTTTCTGTGTCCGCGAGTACTGAAGCTTTCTTT. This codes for CASSLVSVSASTEAFF.

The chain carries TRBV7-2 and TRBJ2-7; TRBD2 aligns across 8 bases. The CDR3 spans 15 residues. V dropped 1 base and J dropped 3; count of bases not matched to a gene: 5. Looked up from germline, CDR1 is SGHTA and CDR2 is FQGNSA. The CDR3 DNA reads TGTGCCAGCAGCTTAGTGGCGGGAGGCTTCTACGAGCAGTACTTC. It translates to CASSLVAGGFYEQYF.

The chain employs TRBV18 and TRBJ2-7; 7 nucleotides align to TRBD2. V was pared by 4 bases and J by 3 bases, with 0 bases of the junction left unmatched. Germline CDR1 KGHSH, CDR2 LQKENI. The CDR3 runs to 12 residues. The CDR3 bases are TGTGCCAGCTCACGGGGGGGCTACGAGCAGTACTTC. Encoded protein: CASSRGGYEQYF. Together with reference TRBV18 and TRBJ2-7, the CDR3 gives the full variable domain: NAGVMQNPRHLVRRRGQEARLRCSPMKGHSHVYWYRQLPEEGLKFMVYLQKENIIDESGMPKERFSAEFPKEGPSILRIQQVVRGDSAAYFCASSRGGYEQYFGPGTRLTVT.

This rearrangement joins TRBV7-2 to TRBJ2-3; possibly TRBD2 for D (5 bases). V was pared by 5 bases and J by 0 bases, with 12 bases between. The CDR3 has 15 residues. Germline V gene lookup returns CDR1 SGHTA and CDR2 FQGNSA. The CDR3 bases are TGTGCCAGCAGCCAAACGAGGGTGAGCACAGATACGCAGTATTTT. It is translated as CASSQTRVSTDTQYF.

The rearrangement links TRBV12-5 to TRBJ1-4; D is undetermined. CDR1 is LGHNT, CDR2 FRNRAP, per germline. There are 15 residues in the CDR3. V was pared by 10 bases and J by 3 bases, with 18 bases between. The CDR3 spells CATAPGTGANEKLFF. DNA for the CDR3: TGTGCTACCGCCCCAGGCACGGGAGCTAATGAAAAACTGTTTTTT. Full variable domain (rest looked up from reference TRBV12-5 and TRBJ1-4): DARVTQTPRHKVTEMGQEVTMRCQPILGHNTVFWYRQTMMQGLELLAYFRNRAPLDDSGMPKDRFSAEMPDATLATLKIQPSEPRDSAVYFCATAPGTGANEKLFFGSGTQLSVL.

The CDR3 DNA follows: TGTGCCAGCAGCCGGGACAGGGTAGAGACCCAGTACTTC. It encodes CASSRDRVETQYF. The rearrangement links TRBV7-2 to TRBJ2-5, with 9 bases that match TRBD1. J lost 4 bases, V lost 5 bases, and 2 bases had no gene match. CDR1 SGHTA and CDR2 FQGNSA come from the germline V gene. CDR3 length equals 13 residues.

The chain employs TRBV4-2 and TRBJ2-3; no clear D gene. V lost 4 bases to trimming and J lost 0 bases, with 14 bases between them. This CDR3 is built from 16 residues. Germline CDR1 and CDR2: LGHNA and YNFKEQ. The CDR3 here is CASSPADFPSTDTQYF. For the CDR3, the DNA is TGTGCCAGCAGCCCCGCCGACTTCCCAAGCACAGATACGCAGTATTTT.

The CDR3 bases are TGTGCCTGGGTGGGAACGGGAACTGGGGCGGGAGCAGCAGATACGCAGTATTTT. Translated: CAWVGTGTGAGAADTQYF. The chain combines TRBV30 with TRBJ2-3; 7 bases are shared with TRBD2. V lost 5 bases to trimming and J lost 4 bases; unmatched junction nucleotides: 21. Per the germline V gene, CDR1 is GTSNPN and CDR2 is SVGIG (reference sequence). This CDR3 is 18 amino acids long.